The 5 T cell receptor beta chains below were found in one sample sequenced in a study of vaccination and CD4 T cells after COVID-19. TCRdb re-derived calls from the PCR reads in MiXCR, one entry per CDR3 protein. The sample lists approximately 30,000 distinct CDR3 sequences; approximately 51% were seen once. The time point here: late sampling 161 to 241 days after vaccination in a few convalescent patients. The sample consisted of CD4+ T cells from blood, taken about 7 months after SARS-CoV-2 vaccination. All receptors come from a human donor who had recovered from COVID-19.

The chain uses TRBV27 and TRBJ1-2; D is perhaps TRBD1 (6 bases). Germline V gene sequence: CDR1 MNHEY, CDR2 SMNVEV (reference sequence). The V and J ends lost 6 bases and 5 bases respectively, with 13 bases between them. There are 13 residues in the CDR3. The CDR3 is CASSPTGSYGYTF. As DNA, the CDR3 is TGTGCCAGCAGCCCCACAGGGTCTTATGGCTACACCTTC.

The chain couples TRBV7-2 to TRBJ2-7, with D possibly TRBD2 on 6 matching bases. Deletions cut 1 base from V and 2 bases from J, with 9 bases between. The germline V gene has CDR1 SGHTA and CDR2 FQGNSA. This CDR3 region has 14 residues. Written as DNA, the CDR3 is TGTGCCAGCAGCTTAGTGGACTATACCTACGAGCAGTACTTC. Translation gives CASSLVDYTYEQYF.

This clonotype was observed once. The V call is TRBV20-1, the J call TRBJ2-5, with 8 bases fitting TRBD1. After removal of 0 bases from V and 4 bases from J, the junction contained 10 bases not matched to a gene. The CDR3 consists of 16 residues. Germline CDR1 is DFQATT and CDR2 is SNEGSKA (reference sequence). The CDR3 DNA follows: TGCAGTGCTAGAGACCAGGACAGGGTCGGGTTAGAGACCCAGTACTTC. It translates to CSARDQDRVGLETQYF.

This chain joins TRBV11-2 and TRBJ2-7; D perhaps matches TRBD1 (6 bases). In germline, CDR1 is SGHAT, CDR2 FQNNGV. The CDR3 is made up of 14 amino acids. V lost 5 bases and J 6 bases, leaving 17 bases between the germline ends. The CDR3 loop is CASSVRYRGSEQYF. CDR3 coding DNA: TGTGCCAGCAGCGTAAGATATAGGGGGAGCGAGCAGTACTTC. The complete variable domain, with remaining parts taken from reference TRBV11-2 and TRBJ2-7, reads EAGVAQSPRYKIIEKRQSVAFWCNPISGHATLYWYQQILGQGPKLLIQFQNNGVVDDSQLPKDRFSAERLKGVDSTLKIQPAKLEDSAVYLCASSVRYRGSEQYFGPGTRLTVT.

CDR3 DNA: TGTGCCAGCAGTGAGGAGGGGGCGAACACCGGGGAGCTGTTTTTT. Its translation is CASSEEGANTGELFF. The chain links TRBV6-4 to TRBJ2-2, with D perhaps being TRBD1 or TRBD2 (6 bases each). The germline V gene encodes CDR1 MRHNA and CDR2 SNTAGT. The CDR3 is 15 residues long. The germline V and J ends were trimmed by 3 bases and 0 bases, with 8 bases remaining between them.